This passage covers 10 T cell receptor beta chains from one sample sequenced in a study of T cell changes during pregnancy in multiple sclerosis. The data were produced by immunoSEQ multiplex PCR, yet TCRdb's version contains in-frame clones alone and is incomplete. The sample lists about 68,000 clones; roughly 92% were seen once. Specimen: peripheral blood, collected after pregnancy. The source of these receptors is a female donor in good health, enrolled as a control in a pregnancy study.

The rearrangement uses TRBV19 and TRBJ1-2; 8 bases map to TRBD1. The length of the CDR3 is 14 residues. The germline V gene encodes CDR1 LNHDA and CDR2 SQIVND (reference sequence). V lost 3 bases and J lost 6; bases outside the gene matches: 6. CDR3 amino acids: CASSMPDREDGYTF. Here the CDR3 DNA reads TGTGCCAGTAGTATGCCGGACAGGGAGGATGGCTACACCTTC.

The J gene is TRBJ1-5, the V gene TRBV25-1; TRBD1 is a possible D gene (5 bases). The CDR3 consists of 13 residues. Trimming took off 4 bases at V and 1 base at J, with 5 bases between the two ends. Germline V gives CDR1 MGHDK, CDR2 SYGVNS. CDR3 in amino acids: CASSAGSNQPQHF. DNA for the CDR3: TGTGCCAGCAGTGCAGGGAGCAATCAGCCCCAGCATTTT.

A single count supports this clone. V gene TRBV9 combines with J gene TRBJ2-2; 11 nucleotides line up with TRBD1. CDR3 length equals 17 residues. The junction had 10 bases not matched to a gene; V was cut back by 9 bases and J by 0 bases. CDR1 and CDR2 from the germline V gene are SGDLS and YYNGEE. CDR3 region: CAKSRTGGPANTGELFF. The CDR3 bases are TGTGCCAAATCAAGGACAGGGGGCCCAGCGAACACCGGGGAGCTGTTTTTT.

This clone was seen once. The chain is built from TRBV6-5 and TRBJ2-5; D is undetermined. The CDR3 contains 13 residues. The germline CDR1 and CDR2 sequences are MNHEY and SVGAGI. V gave up 6 bases and J gave up 7 bases, with 15 bases separating them. This chain's CDR3 is CASRDDSKGTQYF. The CDR3 DNA reads as TGTGCCAGCAGGGATGACTCCAAAGGGACCCAGTACTTC.

The chain combines TRBV28 with TRBJ1-1; the D gene is possibly TRBD1 (5 bases). The V and J ends lost 3 bases and 7 bases respectively, with 21 bases between them. The length of the CDR3 is 16 residues. Per germline, CDR1 MDHEN and CDR2 SYDVKM. CDR3 nucleotides: TGTGCCAGCAGTTTCTTTGCCCCCAGCAGGGTCAGTGAAGCTTTCTTT. Its translation: CASSFFAPSRVSEAFF.

CDR3 bases: TGTGCCAGCAGTCCAATGACTAGCGGGATTAGTAATGAGCAGTTCTTC. This sequence encodes CASSPMTSGISNEQFF. The chain is built from TRBV11-2 and TRBJ2-1, with 11 bases that match TRBD2. CDR1 and CDR2 from the germline V gene are SGHAT and FQNNGV. J lost 7 bases, V lost 6 bases, and 11 bases had no gene match. The CDR3 totals 16 residues.

V and J are TRBV28 and TRBJ1-5, with TRBD1 matching 10 bases. This CDR3 region has 15 residues. The junction had 7 bases not matched to a gene; V was cut back by 6 bases and J by 5 bases. CDR1 MDHEN and CDR2 SYDVKM come from the germline V gene. Here the CDR3 DNA reads TGTGCCAGCAGGTCGGGACAGGGGCGTCATCAGCCCCAGCATTTT. This translates into CASRSGQGRHQPQHF.

The V gene is TRBV18, the J gene TRBJ2-7; the D gene is possibly TRBD2 (5 bases). This CDR3 is built from 13 residues. V was cut by 6 bases and J by 3 bases, with 12 bases left in between. The V gene's germline CDR1 is KGHSH and CDR2 LQKENI. CDR3 sequence (DNA): TGTGCCAGCTCCGGGAACGACCTCTACGAGCAGTACTTC. Its protein product is CASSGNDLYEQYF.

The chain recombines TRBV6-1 with TRBJ2-5, with a tentative D call TRBD1 (6 bases). CDR3 length: 16 amino acids. Trimming removed 2 bases from V and 5 bases from J, with 18 bases in between. Germline V lookup: CDR1 MNHNS, CDR2 SASEGT. The CDR3 spells CASSEFSSTGYETQYF. In nucleotides, the CDR3 is TGTGCCAGCAGTGAATTCAGCAGTACAGGGTATGAGACCCAGTACTTC.

V gene TRBV4-2 combines with J gene TRBJ2-1; 9 nucleotides line up with TRBD1. Germline values: CDR1 LGHNA, CDR2 YNFKEQ. This CDR3 region has 14 residues. V lost 1 base and J lost 6; bases outside the gene matches: 1. CDR3 sequence reads: CASSQGDRVNEQFF. The CDR3 region has the DNA TGTGCCAGCAGCCAAGGGGACAGGGTCAATGAGCAGTTCTTC.